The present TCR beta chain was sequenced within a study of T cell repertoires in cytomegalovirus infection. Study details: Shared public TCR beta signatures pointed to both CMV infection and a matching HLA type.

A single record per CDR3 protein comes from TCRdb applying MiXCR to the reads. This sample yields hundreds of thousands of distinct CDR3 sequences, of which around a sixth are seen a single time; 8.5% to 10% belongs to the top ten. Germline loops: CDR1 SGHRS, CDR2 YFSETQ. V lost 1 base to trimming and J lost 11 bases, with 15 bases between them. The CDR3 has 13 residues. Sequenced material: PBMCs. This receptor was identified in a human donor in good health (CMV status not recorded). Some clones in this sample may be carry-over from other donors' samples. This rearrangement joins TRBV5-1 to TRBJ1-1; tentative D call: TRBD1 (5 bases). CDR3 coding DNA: TGCGCCAGCAGCTTGTCGGGACTCCGACAGGCTTTCTTT. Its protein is CASSLSGLRQAFF.